Presented here are 9 T cell receptor beta chains from one specimen sequenced in a study of T cells in Graves' hyperthyroidism and ophthalmopathy. TCR beta CDR3 regions were amplified from RNA transcripts. Using the HTBI primer set, a first-round RT-PCR was run on the TCR CDR3. TCRdb ran MiXCR on the multiplex PCR reads and lists one entry per CDR3 protein. The table shows about 250,000 distinct CDR3 sequences, with around 24% occurring only once. Input material: blood. The receptors come from a woman between 40 and 55 years old with Graves' ophthalmopathy.

In this sample, this clonotype turned up many times. The chain has TRBV6-2 or TRBV6-3 and TRBJ1-1; unclear D gene. CDR3 length: 12 residues. Trimming cost V 6 bases and J 3 bases, with 8 bases left between them. The germline V gene has CDR1 MNHEY and CDR2 SVGEGT. CDR3 DNA: TGTGCCAGCAGCCCATGGGACACTGAAGCTTTCTTT. Translation: CASSPWDTEAFF.

The V gene is TRBV5-6, the J gene TRBJ2-7; D is ambiguous. The CDR3 sequence is 14 residues long. The germline V and J ends were trimmed by 0 bases and 1 base, with 8 bases remaining between them. Germline V gene lookup returns CDR1 SGHDT and CDR2 YYEEEE. CDR3 DNA: TGTGCCAGCAGCTTGGCCTTCCCGTCCTACGAGCAGTACTTC. Amino acid sequence: CASSLAFPSYEQYF. The full variable domain, rest sourced from reference TRBV5-6 and TRBJ2-7, is DAGVTQSPTHLIKTRGQQVTLRCSPKSGHDTVSWYQQALGQGPQFIFQYYEEEERQRGNFPDRFSGHQFPNYSSELNVNALLLGDSALYLCASSLAFPSYEQYFGPGTRLTVT.

The chain combines TRBV6-1 with TRBJ2-5; 8 bases match TRBD1. V was clipped by 5 bases and J by 2 bases; unmatched bases: 10. The germline V gene encodes CDR1 MNHNS and CDR2 SASEGT. The CDR3 loop spans 16 amino acids. In nucleotides, the CDR3 is TGTGCCAGCAGTCCCCGGACAGGGTGGGGGCAAGAGACCCAGTACTTC. It codes for CASSPRTGWGQETQYF.

This clonotype was recorded many times. The chain is built from TRBV12-3 or TRBV12-4 and TRBJ2-7; TRBD2 might be the D (5 bases). The ends were cut back, 1 base at V and 1 base at J, with 11 bases in the middle. The CDR3 contains 15 residues. The CDR3 sequence: CASSLGADGSYEQYF. The CDR3 DNA follows: TGTGCCAGCAGTTTAGGAGCGGACGGTTCCTACGAGCAGTACTTC.

This clonotype was detected ten times or more. The CDR3 DNA follows: TGTGCCACCAGCAGAGGGGAGGTGGGAGTCCAAGAGACCCAGTACTTC. It codes for CATSRGEVGVQETQYF. J is TRBJ2-5 and V is TRBV15; maybe TRBD2 (6 bases). Germline V CDR1 and CDR2: LNHNV, YYDKDF (reference sequence). V lost 1 base and J lost 1, with 13 bases in between. The CDR3 is 16 residues long.

The rearrangement joins TRBV9 to TRBJ2-5; no firm D call. Germline-derived CDR1 and CDR2 are SGDLS and YYNGEE. V lost 3 bases and J 2 bases, leaving 8 bases between the germline ends. The CDR3 runs to 13 residues. CDR3 loop: CASSEAIQETQYF. DNA for the CDR3: TGTGCCAGCAGCGAGGCCATTCAAGAGACCCAGTACTTC.

The gene calls are TRBV5-1 and TRBJ1-1; D may be TRBD1 (5 bases). CDR1 and CDR2 (germline): SGHRS, YFSETQ. This CDR3 has 14 amino acids. Trimming removed 4 bases at V and 4 bases at J, with 14 bases between. As DNA, the CDR3 is TGCGCCAGCAGCGGGGCCAGGGTGTCCACTGAAGCTTTCTTT. This encodes CASSGARVSTEAFF.

In this sample, this clonotype turned up many times. The gene calls are TRBV28 and TRBJ1-5, with 8 bases identical to TRBD1. Germline V gene sequence: CDR1 MDHEN, CDR2 SYDVKM. CDR3 size: 17 residues. V trimming: 1 base; J trimming: 4 bases; junction bases outside the gene matches: 9. CDR3 sequence reads: CASSLSFRTGSNQPQHF. The DNA of the CDR3 is TGTGCCAGCAGTTTATCCTTCAGGACAGGGTCAAATCAGCCCCAGCATTTT.

This clonotype has ten or more counts. The chain joins TRBV9 to TRBJ1-6, with TRBD1 matching over 7 bases. From germline, CDR1 is SGDLS and CDR2 YYNGEE. After removal of 4 bases from V and 7 bases from J, the junction contained 8 bases not matched to a gene. The CDR3 consists of 15 residues. CDR3 in DNA: TGTGCCAGCAGCTCTGGACAGGCCCGAAATTCACCCCTCCACTTT. Protein product: CASSSGQARNSPLHF.